This entry lists 2 T cell receptor beta chains sequenced from one sample in a study of shared clonotypes between healthy human individuals. Produced via immunoSEQ multiplex PCR; TCRdb's table is partial and in-frame only. The table has approximately 1,500,000 clones, 95% to 99% seen once; the top ten hold about 0.45%. The sequencing input was naive CD4+ T cells sorted from blood. Described subset: CD45RA+ positively selected. The receptors were gathered from a man younger than 45 in good health.

With respect to this clone: This specimen includes other DNA sequences encoding the same CDR3. This chain joins TRBV5-1 and TRBJ2-1, with 9 bases aligning to TRBD1. Looked up from germline, CDR1 is SGHRS and CDR2 is YFSETQ. CDR3 length equals 15 residues. V was pared by 4 bases and J by 2 bases, with 4 bases of the junction left unmatched. CDR3 sequence: CASSRTGGTYNEQFF. Written as DNA, the CDR3 is TGCGCCAGCAGCCGAACAGGGGGCACCTACAATGAGCAGTTCTTC.

This clone occurred once. This rearrangement joins TRBV15 to TRBJ2-7; a possible D gene is TRBD1 (7 bases). The CDR3 is 16 amino acids. CDR1 LNHNV and CDR2 YYDKDF come from the germline V gene (reference sequence). Trimming took off 1 base at V and 4 bases at J, with 17 bases between the two ends. DNA of the CDR3: TGTGCCACCAGCAGAGGAGGGGGGACAGTCCCATACGAGCAGTACTTC. Amino acids: CATSRGGGTVPYEQYF.